The subject of this entry is one T cell receptor beta chain. The target antigen is unknown. Sequenced by immunoSEQ multiplex PCR; TCRdb stores in-frame clones only, minus some. Of around 7,200 clones in the sample, roughly 70% were seen once. These data are taken from a study of tumor-infiltrating lymphocytes in localized non-small cell lung cancer. Notes on the study in general: IM1 and IM2 tumors showed no difference in T-cell fraction. Each assay used a separate piece of the same tissue.

J was trimmed by 7 bases and V by 4 bases; bases with no gene match: 8. This CDR3 has 15 amino acids. CDR1 and CDR2 (germline): SNHLY, FYNNEI. This TCR was sampled from a human donor with non-small cell lung cancer. The chain carries TRBV2 and TRBJ2-1, with 9 bases lining up with TRBD2. The sample comprised lung tumor tissue. CDR3 DNA sequence: TGTGCCAGCAGTGTGGGACTAGCAGGAAGGAATGAGCAGTTCTTC. Residues: CASSVGLAGRNEQFF.